Included here is one T cell receptor (beta chain) sequence, with context. Its antigen is unknown. Paired samples had equal genomic DNA input, ranging roughly 2 to 5 ug. The repertoire was sequenced with immunoSEQ multiplex PCR; TCRdb's copy has only in-frame clones and lacks some. The repertoire holds 3,000 to 3,500 clones, about 90% seen once, with around 2.8% in the top ten. This sample is drawn from a study of T cells in lung cancer brain metastases. The wider study: Tobacco use history was present in most of the 20 patients, median around 43 pack-years. Overall study findings and caveats: DNA fragmentation in FFPE samples may have prevented full retrieval of the infiltrating T cell repertoire.

Exclusion applied to any patient with a history of multiple malignancies. This CDR3 is 14 amino acids long. Germline trimming cut 3 bases from V and 4 bases from J; bases unmatched to any gene: 4. CDR1 SGDLS and CDR2 YYNGEE come from the germline V gene. This chain links TRBV9 with TRBJ2-3, with 8 bases fitting TRBD2. The sequencing sample was made of tumor tissue from the primary lung tumor. This receptor was obtained from a man aged 65-85 years with non-small cell lung cancer. Here the CDR3 reads CASSAGGGPDTQYF. DNA of the CDR3: TGTGCCAGCAGCGCGGGAGGGGGTCCAGATACGCAGTATTTT.